These T cell receptor beta chains were read from a single sample in a study of cytomegalovirus exposure and HLA in healthy donors. TCRdb keeps only in-frame clones here, not all; method: immunoSEQ multiplex PCR. This sample's table has some 70,000 clones. The source material was PBMCs. All receptors derive from a man aged 35 to 55 in good health and CMV-seronegative. CDR3s include the opening cysteine and the closing phenylalanine or tryptophan.

13	TRBV5-1	TRBJ2-7	CASSLWTDYEQYF
13	TRBV14	TRBJ2-3	CASSQVGLAVQYF
17	TRBV29-1	TRBJ2-2	CSVQATSGRASAGELFF
13	TRBV18	TRBJ1-5	CASHGVQGQPQHF
14	TRBV7-8	TRBJ1-5	CASDGGNSNQPQHF
14	TRBV28	TRBJ1-4	CASSFSTGAEKLFF
17	TRBV11-2	TRBJ2-1	CASSLWPTAGGNNEQFF
14	TRBV7-2	TRBJ2-7	CASSSRTGQDEQYF
15	TRBV4-3	TRBJ2-1	CASSPGQEAYNEQFF
15	TRBV10-3	TRBJ2-1	CAISEQLAGAGEQFF
12	TRBV27	TRBJ2-7	CTRWARSYEQYF
15	TRBV28	TRBJ1-5	CASSLGTGWNQPQHF
15	TRBV28	TRBJ1-1	CASSFPYRANTEAFF
16	TRBV30	TRBJ2-7	CAWSVLGGRNTYEQYF
14	TRBV5-1	TRBJ2-5	CASSLAGNQETQYF
14	TRBV28	TRBJ2-7	CASSGPGDSYEQYF
15	TRBV5-4	TRBJ2-7	CASSSYRGSAYEQYF
18	TRBV4-3	TRBJ1-1	CASSLSITQGTMNTEAFF
15	TRBV6-1	TRBJ1-1	CASSGGTGVYTEAFF
14	TRBV7-8	TRBJ1-2	CASSLELHNYGYTF
15	TRBV11-3	TRBJ2-2	CASTAGGTGTGELFF
17	TRBV12-5	TRBJ2-1	CASGPGTSGGLYNEQFF
13	TRBV7-2	TRBJ2-1	CASSLALYREQFF
16	TRBV28	TRBJ2-4	CASSSPTSGSLYIQYF
16	TRBV28	TRBJ2-7	CASILAGTSGTYEQYF
15	TRBV7-9	TRBJ1-1	CASSLGGGHNTEAFF
14	TRBV4-2	TRBJ2-7	CASSQEDRGYEQYF
16	TRBV7-9	TRBJ1-4	CASSLVGGRPEEKLFF
16	TRBV4-3	TRBJ2-1	CASSQDLLGSYNEQFF
14	TRBV7-9	TRBJ2-7	CASSLVVGDSEQYF
13	TRBV4-2	TRBJ2-5	CASSPNRGETQYF
15	TRBV2	TRBJ2-3	CASRSGLAGLDTQYF
14	TRBV5-6	TRBJ1-4	CASSLAVSGEKLFF
15	TRBV7-2	TRBJ2-7	CASSLYLRDSYEQYF
13	TRBV28	TRBJ2-3	CATKTGGIDTQYF
12	TRBV6-5	TRBJ2-7	CASSRTGDEQYF